These 9 T cell receptor beta chains share one sample of origin, sequenced in a study of cytomegalovirus exposure and HLA in healthy donors. Data came from immunoSEQ multiplex PCR; TCRdb stores just in-frame clones and leaves some out. The repertoire holds over 150,000 clones, with 75% to 90% as singletons. Sequenced material: PBMCs. The source is a man between 18 and 29 years old in good health and CMV-seropositive.

The gene calls are TRBV2 and TRBJ2-4; 7 positions match TRBD2. V gave up 3 bases and J gave up 16 bases; unmatched junction bases: 12. CDR3 length equals 13 residues. Germline V gene lookup returns CDR1 SNHLY and CDR2 FYNNEI. The CDR3 DNA reads TGTGCCAGCAGTGATACTACGGGACTATCCCCTTACTTC. Protein sequence: CASSDTTGLSPYF.

The table lists this clone with a count of one. CDR3 DNA: TGTGCCAGTAGTATAGACCCAGCGGGGTCCGGTGAGACCCAGTACTTC. Translation: CASSIDPAGSGETQYF. The chain couples TRBV19 to TRBJ2-5; TRBD2 agrees at 7 bases. This CDR3 comprises 16 residues. CDR1 and CDR2 (germline): LNHDA, SQIVND (reference sequence). V dropped 0 bases and J dropped 5; count of bases not matched to a gene: 9.

The chain couples TRBV11-2 to TRBJ2-5; D is ambiguous. The germline gives CDR1 SGHAT, CDR2 FQNNGV. CDR3 length equals 16 residues. The V and J ends lost 0 bases and 4 bases respectively, with 15 bases between them. CDR3 amino acids: CASSLEPDDTVETQYF. The DNA for the CDR3 is TGTGCCAGCAGCTTAGAGCCTGATGACACCGTAGAGACCCAGTACTTC.

The chain recombines TRBV5-1 with TRBJ2-7, with 7 bases that match TRBD1. Unmatched junction bases numbered 3, after V lost 0 bases and J lost 3 bases. Germline V CDR1 and CDR2: SGHRS, YFSETQ. This CDR3 comprises 14 residues. CDR3 sequence: CASSLAGGNYEQYF. For the CDR3, the DNA is TGCGCCAGCAGCTTGGCAGGGGGAAACTACGAGCAGTACTTC.

The V gene is TRBV5-1, the J gene TRBJ1-1; D is ambiguous. V lost 1 base to trimming and J lost 0 bases, with 10 bases between them. The CDR3 loop spans 15 amino acids. CDR1 and CDR2 (germline): SGHRS, YFSETQ. This CDR3 is CASSLSTGLNTEAFF. The CDR3 bases are TGCGCCAGCAGCTTGTCTACGGGATTGAACACTGAAGCTTTCTTT.

The chain employs TRBV4-1 and TRBJ1-2; possible D gene TRBD1, 5 bases. Germline lookup yields CDR1 MGHRA and CDR2 YSYEKL. This CDR3 spans 14 amino acids. Trimming shortened V by 0 bases and J by 1 base, and 6 bases separated the two germline ends. The CDR3 spells CASSQEGGNYGYTF. CDR3 in DNA: TGCGCCAGCAGCCAAGAGGGGGGTAACTATGGCTACACCTTC.

The chain is built from TRBV19 and TRBJ2-7; D uncertain. The CDR3 has 12 amino acids. From germline, CDR1 is LNHDA and CDR2 SQIVND (reference sequence). Between the trimmed V and J ends, which lost 2 bases and 7 bases, there was a span of 9 bases. The CDR3 loop is CASSIIGREQYF. The CDR3 DNA sequence: TGTGCCAGTAGTATAATTGGGCGAGAGCAGTACTTC.

In its sample, this clone was seen once. The V and J genes are TRBV6-6 and TRBJ2-7, with a tentative D call TRBD1 (6 bases). V was shortened by 6 bases and J by 0 bases, with 18 bases between the two germline ends. The CDR3 runs 16 residues. From germline, CDR1 is MNHNY and CDR2 SVGAGI (reference sequence). CDR3 sequence: CASRALNRAASYEQYF. The CDR3 nucleotides are TGTGCCAGCAGGGCTCTCAACAGGGCCGCCTCCTACGAGCAGTACTTC.

The V gene is TRBV2, the J gene TRBJ2-7; a possible D gene is TRBD1 (6 bases). Looked up from germline, CDR1 is SNHLY and CDR2 is FYNNEI. The germline V and J ends were trimmed by 4 bases and 6 bases, with 16 bases remaining between them. The CDR3 sequence is 14 residues long. Here the CDR3 DNA reads TGTGCCAGCAGTGCTTGGCAGGGGAACGGCGAGCAGTACTTC. Amino acids: CASSAWQGNGEQYF.